The T cell receptor beta chain under discussion was sequenced for a study of blood T cell repertoires in COVID-19. Study at large: Sites across the United States, Italy and Spain contributed samples from acute and convalescent COVID-19. Sources were T cells, B-cell-depleted T cells, or PBMCs; the material itself was cDNA or gDNA.

The assay was immunoSEQ multiplex PCR, and TCRdb's table has in-frame clones only and misses some. The table lists more than 300,000 clones, 88% of them singletons, with more than 0.95% in the top ten. Participants spanned ages about 18 to 90 years and resided in 20 to 30 US areas. In assigning cohorts, the study relied on participant-reported clinical history. Germline V lookup: CDR1 MNHNY, CDR2 SVGAGI (reference sequence). V gave up 5 bases and J gave up 5 bases; unmatched junction bases: 7. The CDR3 is 14 residues long. A single count supports this clone. The rearrangement links TRBV6-6 to TRBJ2-5, with 8 bases lining up with TRBD2. The source is a woman under 30 who had recovered from COVID-19. The material sequenced was PBMCs or T cells enriched from blood (not recorded which). CDR3: CASSPGGLLETQYF. As DNA, the CDR3 is TGTGCCAGCAGTCCGGGGGGGCTATTGGAGACCCAGTACTTC.